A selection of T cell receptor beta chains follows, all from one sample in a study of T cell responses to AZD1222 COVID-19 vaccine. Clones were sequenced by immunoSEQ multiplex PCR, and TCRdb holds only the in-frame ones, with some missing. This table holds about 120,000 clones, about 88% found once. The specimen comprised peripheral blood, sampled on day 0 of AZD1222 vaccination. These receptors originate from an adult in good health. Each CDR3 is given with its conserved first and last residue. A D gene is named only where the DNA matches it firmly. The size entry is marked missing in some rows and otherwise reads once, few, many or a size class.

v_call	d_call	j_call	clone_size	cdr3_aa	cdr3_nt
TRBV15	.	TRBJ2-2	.	CATSQGTTNTGELFF	TGTGCCACCTCGCAGGGGACAACGAACACCGGGGAGCTGTTTTTT
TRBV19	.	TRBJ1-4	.	CASSITVTNEKLFF	TGTGCCAGTAGTATAACAGTTACTAATGAAAAACTGTTTTTT
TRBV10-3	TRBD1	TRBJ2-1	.	CAISGELDRVISNEQFF	TGTGCCATCAGTGGAGAGCTGGACAGGGTAATTTCCAATGAGCAGTTCTTC
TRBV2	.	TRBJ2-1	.	CASRPSADSIPYNEQFF	TGTGCCAGCAGGCCCTCGGCAGACAGTATCCCCTACAATGAGCAGTTCTTC
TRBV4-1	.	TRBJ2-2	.	CASSQRSREGELFF	TGCGCCAGCAGCCAAAGGTCGAGGGAGGGGGAGCTGTTTTTT
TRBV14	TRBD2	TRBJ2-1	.	CASTKGPSGTEQFF	TGTGCCAGCACGAAGGGTCCTAGCGGGACTGAGCAGTTCTTC
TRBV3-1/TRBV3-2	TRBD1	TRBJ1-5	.	CASSPHMGTGFSLDQPQHF	TGTGCCAGCAGCCCACATATGGGGACAGGTTTTTCTTTGGATCAGCCCCAGCATTTT
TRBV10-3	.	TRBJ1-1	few	CAISEKGFTEAFF	TGTGCCATCAGTGAAAAAGGGTTCACTGAAGCTTTCTTT
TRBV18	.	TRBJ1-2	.	CASSRGDGYTF	TGTGCCAGCTCACGGGGGGACGGCTACACCTTC
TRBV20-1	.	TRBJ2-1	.	CSASLGKGFF	TGCAGTGCTAGTCTGGGTAAGGGGTTCTTC
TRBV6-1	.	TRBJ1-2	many	CASSEGLGGRSNYGYTF	TGTGCCAGCAGTGAAGGTTTGGGGGGCCGATCTAACTATGGCTACACCTTC
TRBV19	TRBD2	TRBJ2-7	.	CASSIGGWGEQYF	TGTGCCAGTAGTATCGGGGGGTGGGGGGAGCAGTACTTC
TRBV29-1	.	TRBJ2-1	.	CSVVTGDYNEQFF	TGCAGCGTTGTAACAGGCGATTACAATGAGCAGTTCTTC
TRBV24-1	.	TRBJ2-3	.	CATSDPKRTYTDTQYF	TGTGCCACCAGTGACCCCAAACGGACTTACACAGATACGCAGTATTTT